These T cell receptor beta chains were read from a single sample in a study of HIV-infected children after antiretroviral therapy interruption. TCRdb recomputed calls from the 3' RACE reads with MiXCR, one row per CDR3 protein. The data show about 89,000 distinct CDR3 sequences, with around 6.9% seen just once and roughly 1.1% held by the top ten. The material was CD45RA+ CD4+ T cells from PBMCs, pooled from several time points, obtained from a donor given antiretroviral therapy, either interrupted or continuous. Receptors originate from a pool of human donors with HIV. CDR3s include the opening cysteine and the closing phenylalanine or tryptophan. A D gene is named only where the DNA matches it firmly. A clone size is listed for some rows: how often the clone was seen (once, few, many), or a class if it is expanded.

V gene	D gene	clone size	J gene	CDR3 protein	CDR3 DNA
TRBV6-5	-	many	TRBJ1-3	CASSYGGSGNTIYF	TGTGCCAGCAGTTACGGGGGCTCTGGAAACACCATATATTTT
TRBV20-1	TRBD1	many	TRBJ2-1	CSARRQGSYNEQFF	TGCAGTGCTAGGAGACAGGGATCCTACAATGAGCAGTTCTTC
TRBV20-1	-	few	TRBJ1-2	CSARDWPGAGGYTF	TGCAGTGCTAGAGATTGGCCAGGGGCTGGTGGCTACACCTTC
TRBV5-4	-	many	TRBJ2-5	CASSRRDGQETQYF	TGTGCCAGCAGCCGTAGGGACGGTCAAGAGACCCAGTACTTC
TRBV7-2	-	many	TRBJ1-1	CASSLTQGNTEAFF	TGTGCCAGCAGCTTAACTCAGGGGAACACTGAAGCTTTCTTT
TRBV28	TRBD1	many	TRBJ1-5	CASEQGNNQPQHF	TGTGCCAGCGAACAGGGGAACAATCAGCCCCAGCATTTT
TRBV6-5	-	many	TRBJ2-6	CASSYSITGSSGANVLTF	TGTGCCAGCAGTTACTCGATTACAGGTTCCTCTGGGGCCAACGTCCTGACTTTC
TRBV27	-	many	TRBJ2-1	CASRPNQLASSYNEQFF	TGTGCCAGCAGACCCAACCAACTAGCCAGCTCCTACAATGAGCAGTTCTTC
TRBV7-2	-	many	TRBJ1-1	CASSSGGNTEAFF	TGTGCCAGCAGCTCCGGGGGGAACACTGAAGCTTTCTTT
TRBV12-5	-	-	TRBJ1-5	CASGSGGPQHF	TGTGCTAGTGGTTCTGGAGGACCCCAGCATTTT
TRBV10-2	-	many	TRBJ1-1	CASVPDIYTEAFF	TGCGCCAGCGTCCCCGACATCTACACTGAAGCTTTCTTT
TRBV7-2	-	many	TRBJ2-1	CASSLDWGRNEQFF	TGTGCCAGCAGCTTAGATTGGGGGAGGAATGAGCAGTTCTTC
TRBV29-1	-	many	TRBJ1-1	CSVALMSGITEAFF	TGCAGCGTTGCGTTGATGAGTGGCATCACTGAAGCTTTCTTT
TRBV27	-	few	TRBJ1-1	CASSFSYGSNTEAFF	TGTGCCAGCAGTTTCTCGTATGGTTCGAACACTGAAGCTTTCTTT
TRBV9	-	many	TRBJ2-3	CASSAGPYTDTQYF	TGTGCCAGCAGCGCAGGCCCCTACACAGATACGCAGTATTTT
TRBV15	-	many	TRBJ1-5	CATSRDPTVSNQPQHF	TGTGCCACCAGCAGAGATCCGACAGTTAGCAATCAGCCCCAGCATTTT
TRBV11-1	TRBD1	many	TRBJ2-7	CASSLYLGSGGMDEQYF	TGTGCCAGCAGCTTGTACTTGGGCTCAGGGGGAATGGACGAGCAGTACTTC
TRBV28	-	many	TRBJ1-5	CASRGGFNQPQHF	TGTGCCAGCCGGGGGGGTTTCAATCAGCCCCAGCATTTT
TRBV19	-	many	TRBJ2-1	CASRVDRSSYNEQFF	TGTGCCAGCCGCGTTGACAGGAGCTCCTACAATGAGCAGTTCTTC
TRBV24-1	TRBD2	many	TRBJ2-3	CATSDFVTSGTDTQYF	TGTGCCACCAGTGATTTCGTGACTAGCGGAACAGATACGCAGTATTTT
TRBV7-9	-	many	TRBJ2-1	CASSLYGRSNEQFF	TGTGCCAGCAGCTTGTATGGCAGATCCAATGAGCAGTTCTTC
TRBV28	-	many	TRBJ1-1	CASSFLPRQGFGTEAFF	TGTGCCAGCAGTTTTCTCCCTAGGCAGGGTTTCGGGACTGAAGCTTTCTTT
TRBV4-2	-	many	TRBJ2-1	CASSQLAAGDEQFF	TGTGCCAGCAGCCAACTAGCGGCAGGGGATGAGCAGTTCTTC
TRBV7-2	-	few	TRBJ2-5	CASSLVAAQETQYF	TGTGCCAGCAGCTTAGTAGCGGCACAAGAGACCCAGTACTTC
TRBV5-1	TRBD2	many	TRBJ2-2	CASSLRLAGDGGELFF	TGCGCCAGCAGCTTGCGGCTAGCGGGAGATGGCGGGGAGCTGTTTTTT
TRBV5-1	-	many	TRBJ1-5	CASSLAGISNQPQHF	TGCGCCAGCAGCTTGGCAGGGATTAGCAATCAGCCCCAGCATTTT
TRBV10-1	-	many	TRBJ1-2	CASSDATNSDYTF	TGTGCCAGCAGTGATGCAACAAACTCCGACTACACCTTC
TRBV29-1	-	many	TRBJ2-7	CSVEDRVGYEQYF	TGCAGCGTTGAAGACAGGGTTGGGTACGAGCAGTACTTC
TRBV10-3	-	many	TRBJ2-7	CAISESTVMDEQYF	TGTGCCATCAGTGAGTCGACGGTCATGGACGAGCAGTACTTC
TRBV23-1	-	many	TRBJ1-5	CASSQSTGIPNQPQHF	TGCGCCAGCAGTCAATCTACAGGGATCCCGAATCAGCCCCAGCATTTT
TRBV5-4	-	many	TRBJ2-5	CASSLAKETQYF	TGTGCCAGCAGCTTGGCTAAAGAGACCCAGTACTTC
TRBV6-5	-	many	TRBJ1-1	CASSYGQLNTEAFF	TGTGCCAGCAGTTACGGACAGTTGAACACTGAAGCTTTCTTT
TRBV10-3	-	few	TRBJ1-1	CAISPDYRGEGTEAFF	TGTGCCATCAGTCCGGATTACCGAGGGGAAGGCACTGAAGCTTTCTTT
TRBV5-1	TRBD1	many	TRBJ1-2	CASSRDSSYGYTF	TGCGCCAGCAGCAGGGACAGCAGCTATGGCTACACCTTC
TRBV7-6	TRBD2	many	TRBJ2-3	CASSTQTSGRASTDTQYF	TGTGCCAGCAGCACGCAGACTAGCGGGAGGGCCAGCACAGATACGCAGTATTTT
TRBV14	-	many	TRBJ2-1	CASSQVGQRGGEQFF	TGTGCCAGCAGCCAAGTGGGCCAGAGAGGTGGTGAGCAGTTCTTC
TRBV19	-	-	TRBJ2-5	CASNAGNQETQYF	TGTGCCAGCAATGCGGGGAACCAAGAGACCCAGTACTTC
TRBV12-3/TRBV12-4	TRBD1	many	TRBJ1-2	CASSLRTGIPLNYGYTF	TGTGCCAGCAGTTTAAGGACAGGCATCCCCCTTAACTATGGCTACACCTTC
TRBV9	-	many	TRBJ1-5	CASSVGLGGGQPQHF	TGTGCCAGCAGCGTAGGTTTAGGGGGGGGTCAGCCCCAGCATTTT